This TCR beta chain was observed in a study of blood T cell repertoires in COVID-19. Overall study context: Samples representing acute and convalescent COVID-19 were sourced from the United States, Italy and Spain. PBMCs, B-cell-depleted T cells, or T cells provided the cDNA or gDNA that made up the material.

The authors' processing: Amplification of reference gene primers provided the estimated nucleated cell counts. The method was immunoSEQ multiplex PCR; TCRdb's version includes in-frame clones alone and lacks a portion of them. The V and J calls and clone size are taken from that table; D and trimming were inferred from the DNA. This sample has fewer than 300,000 clones, with around 92% found just once. The V end was cut by 6 bases, the J end by 4 bases, with 16 bases between. The CDR3 runs to 15 residues. The chain uses TRBV23-1 and TRBJ1-5, with D perhaps TRBD1 (6 bases). TRBV23-1 is marked as an open reading frame, function uncertain. The sequence was collected from a person aged 18-35 years with COVID-19, enrolled during active disease. Sequences were obtained from peripheral blood. CDR3 nucleotides: TGCGCCAGCAGACAGGGTGACAGACTAAATCAGCCCCAGCATTTT. Amino acid sequence: CASRQGDRLNQPQHF.